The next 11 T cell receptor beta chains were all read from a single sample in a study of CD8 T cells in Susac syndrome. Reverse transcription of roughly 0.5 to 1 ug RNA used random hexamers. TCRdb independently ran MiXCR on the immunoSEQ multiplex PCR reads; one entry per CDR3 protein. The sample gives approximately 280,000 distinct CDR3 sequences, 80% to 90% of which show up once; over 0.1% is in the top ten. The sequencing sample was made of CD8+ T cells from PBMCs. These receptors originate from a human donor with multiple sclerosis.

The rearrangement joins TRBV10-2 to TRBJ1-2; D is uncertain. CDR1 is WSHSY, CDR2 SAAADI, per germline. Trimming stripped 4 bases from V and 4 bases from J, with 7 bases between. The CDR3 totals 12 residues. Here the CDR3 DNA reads TGCGCCAGCAGTGGACGGTCCTATGGCTACACCTTC. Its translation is CASSGRSYGYTF.

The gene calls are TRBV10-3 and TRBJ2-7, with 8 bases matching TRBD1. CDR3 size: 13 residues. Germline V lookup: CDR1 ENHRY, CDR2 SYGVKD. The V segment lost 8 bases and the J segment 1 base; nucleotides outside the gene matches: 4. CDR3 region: CAIRGQDSYEQYF. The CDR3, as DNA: TGTGCCATCCGGGGACAGGATTCCTACGAGCAGTACTTC.

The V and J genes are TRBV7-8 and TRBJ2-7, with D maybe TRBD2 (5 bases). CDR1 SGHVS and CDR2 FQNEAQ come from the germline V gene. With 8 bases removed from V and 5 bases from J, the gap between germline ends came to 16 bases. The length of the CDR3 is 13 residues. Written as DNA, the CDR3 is TGTGCCAGCGACGGAGGAAGCAGAGACGAGCAGTACTTC. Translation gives CASDGGSRDEQYF.

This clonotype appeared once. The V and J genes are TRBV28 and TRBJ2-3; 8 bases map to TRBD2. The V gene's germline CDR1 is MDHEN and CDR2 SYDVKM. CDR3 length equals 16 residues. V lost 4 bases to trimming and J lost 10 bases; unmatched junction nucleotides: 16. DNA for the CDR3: TGTGCCAGCAGTTCCCAGCGGGAGTGGTCGGGGAGCGCGCAGTATTTT. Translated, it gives CASSSQREWSGSAQYF.

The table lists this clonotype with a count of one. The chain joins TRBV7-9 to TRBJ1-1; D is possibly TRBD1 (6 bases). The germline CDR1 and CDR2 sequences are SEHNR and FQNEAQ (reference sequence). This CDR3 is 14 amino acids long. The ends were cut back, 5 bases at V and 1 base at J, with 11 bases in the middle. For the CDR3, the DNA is TGTGCCAGCAGCAGAGAACAGGGGAACACTGAAGCTTTCTTT. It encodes CASSREQGNTEAFF.

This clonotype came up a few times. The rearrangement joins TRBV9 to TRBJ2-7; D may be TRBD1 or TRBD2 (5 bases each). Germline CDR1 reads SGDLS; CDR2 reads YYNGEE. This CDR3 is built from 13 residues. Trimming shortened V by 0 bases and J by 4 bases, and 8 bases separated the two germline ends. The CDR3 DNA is TGTGCCAGCAGCGTAGGGGACGGTTACGAGCAGTACTTC. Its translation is CASSVGDGYEQYF.

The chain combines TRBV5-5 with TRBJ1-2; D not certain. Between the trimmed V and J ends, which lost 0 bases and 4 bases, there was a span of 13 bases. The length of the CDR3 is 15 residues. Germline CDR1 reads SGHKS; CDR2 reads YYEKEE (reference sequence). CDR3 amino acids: CASSLGPGESYGYTF. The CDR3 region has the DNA TGTGCCAGCAGCTTGGGCCCTGGGGAGAGCTATGGCTACACCTTC. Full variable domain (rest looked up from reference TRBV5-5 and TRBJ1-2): DAGVTQSPTHLIKTRGQQVTLRCSPISGHKSVSWYQQVLGQGPQFIFQYYEKEERGRGNFPDRFSARQFPNYSSELNVNALLLGDSALYLCASSLGPGESYGYTFGSGTRLTVV.

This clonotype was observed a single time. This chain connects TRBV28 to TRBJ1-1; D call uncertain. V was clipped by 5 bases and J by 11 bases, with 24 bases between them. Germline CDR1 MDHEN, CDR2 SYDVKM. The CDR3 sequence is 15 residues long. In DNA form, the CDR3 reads TGTGCCAGCAGTCCTAAGACGGGCCCCCGTGATTTGGCTTTCTTT. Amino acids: CASSPKTGPRDLAFF.

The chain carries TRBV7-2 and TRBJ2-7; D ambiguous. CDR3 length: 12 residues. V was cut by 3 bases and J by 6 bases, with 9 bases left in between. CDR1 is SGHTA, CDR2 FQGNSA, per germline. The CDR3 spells CASSFEPLEQYF. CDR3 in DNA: TGTGCCAGCAGCTTCGAACCCCTCGAGCAGTACTTC.

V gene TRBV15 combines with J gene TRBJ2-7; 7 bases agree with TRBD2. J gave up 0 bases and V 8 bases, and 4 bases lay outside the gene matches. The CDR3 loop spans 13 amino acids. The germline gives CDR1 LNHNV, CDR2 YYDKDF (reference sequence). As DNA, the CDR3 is TGTGCCACCCGGGGGGTCTCCTCCTACGAGCAGTACTTC. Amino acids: CATRGVSSYEQYF.

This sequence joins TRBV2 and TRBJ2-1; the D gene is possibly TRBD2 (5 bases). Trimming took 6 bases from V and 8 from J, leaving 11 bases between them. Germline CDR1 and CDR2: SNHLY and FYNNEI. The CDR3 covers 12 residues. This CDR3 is CASRGSFDEQFF. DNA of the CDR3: TGTGCCAGCAGAGGGAGTTTCGATGAGCAGTTCTTC.